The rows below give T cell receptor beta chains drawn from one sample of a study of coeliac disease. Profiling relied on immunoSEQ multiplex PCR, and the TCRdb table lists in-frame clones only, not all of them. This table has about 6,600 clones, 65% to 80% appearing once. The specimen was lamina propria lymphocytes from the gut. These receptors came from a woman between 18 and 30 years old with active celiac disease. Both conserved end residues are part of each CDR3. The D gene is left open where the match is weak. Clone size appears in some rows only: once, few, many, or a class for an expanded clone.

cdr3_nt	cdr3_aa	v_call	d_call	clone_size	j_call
TGTGCCAGCAGTGTTGTCCGCTTACGACAAAGTCGGGCCAACGTCCTGACTTTC	CASSVVRLRQSRANVLTF	TRBV6-9	.	once	TRBJ2-6
TGTGCCAGCACCCCCGGTCGAGGCGTTACCTACGAGCAGTACTTC	CASTPGRGVTYEQYF	TRBV28	.	.	TRBJ2-7
TGTGCCAGCAGGAGTGGAGGAAGCACAGATACGCAGTATTTT	CASRSGGSTDTQYF	TRBV6-6	.	.	TRBJ2-3
TGTGCTAGTGGTTCGACCGGGACAGGGAAGAGGCCCTACAATGAGCAGTTCTTC	CASGSTGTGKRPYNEQFF	TRBV12-5	TRBD1	few	TRBJ2-1
TGTGCCAGCAGTGAACTGGGGGCGAGGTACAATGAGCAGTTCTTC	CASSELGARYNEQFF	TRBV6-1	.	.	TRBJ2-1
TGTGCCAGCAGCCTAGGGGGGGGGAACTACAATGAGCAGTTCTTC	CASSLGGGNYNEQFF	TRBV7-9	.	.	TRBJ2-1
TGTGCCAGCAGTTTAGCAGCGGGAGGCTGGAATGAGCAGTTCTTC	CASSLAAGGWNEQFF	TRBV27	TRBD2	.	TRBJ2-1
TGTGCCAGCAGCCCGCAGGGTGAGACCCAGTACTTC	CASSPQGETQYF	TRBV9	.	.	TRBJ2-5
TGTGCCAGCAGCTCCGGAAGCGGTTACACAGATACGCAGTATTTT	CASSSGSGYTDTQYF	TRBV7-2	.	.	TRBJ2-3
TGTGCCAGCAGAGGACAGGGAGGCCCAGAGACCCAGTACTTC	CASRGQGGPETQYF	TRBV5-4	TRBD1	.	TRBJ2-5
TGTGCCAGCAGCTTAAGCGTACACCTTTTGGGTGCAACTAATGAAAAACTGTTTTTT	CASSLSVHLLGATNEKLFF	TRBV7-9	.	.	TRBJ1-4
TGTGCCGGAGGGGACAGGGGGATTCGCTATGGCTACACCTTC	CAGGDRGIRYGYTF	TRBV2	TRBD1	.	TRBJ1-2
TGCGCCAGCGCATGGTCAGGGGTGAACACTGAAGCTTTCTTT	CASAWSGVNTEAFF	TRBV5-1	.	.	TRBJ1-1
TGTGCCAGCTCACGAGAGACAGGTGCCTACGAGCAGTACTTC	CASSRETGAYEQYF	TRBV18	.	.	TRBJ2-7
TGTGCCAGCAACGCGGGACAGGGGTGGGAGACCCAGTACTTC	CASNAGQGWETQYF	TRBV28	TRBD1	.	TRBJ2-5
TGCGCCAGCAGGATGCCACAGCAAGAAGCTTTCTTT	CASRMPQQEAFF	TRBV5-1	.	.	TRBJ1-1
TGTGCCAGCAGCGCCCCTTGGGGACAGAATCAAGAGACCCAGTACTTC	CASSAPWGQNQETQYF	TRBV9	TRBD1	.	TRBJ2-5
TGTGCCAGCAGCCCCACGCGCAGGGATGGTGAAAAACTGTTTTTT	CASSPTRRDGEKLFF	TRBV7-8	.	few	TRBJ1-4
TGCAGCGTGACAGGGATTTATGGCTACACCTTC	CSVTGIYGYTF	TRBV29-1	TRBD1	.	TRBJ1-2
TGTGCCAGCAGCCTCGGACAGCACTATGGCTACACCTTC	CASSLGQHYGYTF	TRBV11-2	.	.	TRBJ1-2
TGTGCCAGCGGAGAAACCCACGACAGAAAGCCCCAGCATTTT	CASGETHDRKPQHF	TRBV2	.	large	TRBJ1-5
TGTGCCAGCAGCGGGACCGGGACAGTTAATCAGCCCCAGCATTTT	CASSGTGTVNQPQHF	TRBV9	TRBD1	.	TRBJ1-5
TGTGCCAGCAGTGTTACAGGGGATAAGTACTTC	CASSVTGDKYF	TRBV6-4	TRBD1	.	TRBJ2-7
TGTGCCAGCAGCTTTGGCGGTGTGGGGCGTGAGCAGTTCTTC	CASSFGGVGREQFF	TRBV7-2	.	.	TRBJ2-1
TGTGCCACGGGGTATCACGGGGAGCTGTTTTTT	CATGYHGELFF	TRBV7-7	.	few	TRBJ2-2